This T cell receptor beta chain was recovered during a study of T cell repertoires in cytomegalovirus infection. Study-wide context: Both a matching HLA type and CMV infection were indicated by public TCR beta signatures.

Germline-derived CDR1 and CDR2 are SNHLY and FYNNEI. This CDR3 contains 15 residues. Trimming cost V 4 bases and J 0 bases; bases outside gene matches: 0. Comment on this clonotype: What it recognizes is unknown.

General observations from the study: The cumulative frequency of public TCR beta families distinguished individuals who carried CMV together with the relevant HLA.

TCRdb re-derived calls from the reads in MiXCR, one entry per CDR3 protein. The sample shows approximately 500,000 distinct CDR3 sequences, about 10% of them seen only once. The receptor was derived from a human donor in good health (CMV status not recorded). Some clones in this sample may be carry-over from other donors' samples. The specimen was PBMCs. The chain is built from TRBV2 and TRBJ2-2; TRBD1 matches 9 bases. For the CDR3, the DNA is TGTGCCAGCAGTGGACAGGGGGCGAACACCGGGGAGCTGTTTTTT. Translating gives CASSGQGANTGELFF.